A selection of T cell receptor beta chains follows, all from one sample in a study of T cell changes during pregnancy in multiple sclerosis. The table came from immunoSEQ multiplex PCR; TCRdb's copy has only in-frame clones and leaves some out. The repertoire consists of roughly 34,000 clones, with roughly 90% occurring once and the leading ten covering about 0.45%. The sequencing used CD4+ T cells from peripheral blood mononuclear cells, collected in the second trimester of pregnancy. These receptors all come from a female donor in good health, enrolled as a control in a pregnancy study. Both conserved end residues are part of each CDR3. Each record gives: V gene, J gene, clone size, D gene, CDR3 DNA, CDR3 protein. A D gene is named only where the DNA matches it firmly. A clone size is listed for some rows: how often the clone was seen (once, few, many), or a class if it is expanded.

>TRBV27|TRBJ1-5|-|TRBD1
TGTGCCAGCACCACAGGGGGCAATCAGCCCCAGCATTTT
CASTTGGNQPQHF
>TRBV18|TRBJ2-7|-|TRBD1
TGTGCCAGCTCGCCGGACAGGGGTTTGGGCAACGAGCAGTACTTC
CASSPDRGLGNEQYF
>TRBV10-3|TRBJ2-6|-|-
TGTGCCATCAGTGACCACAGGGAAGACGTTGGGGGCTCTGGGGCCAACGTCCTGACTTTC
CAISDHREDVGGSGANVLTF
>TRBV30|TRBJ1-2|-|-
TGTGCCTGGCCCACAGGGAGTGGCTACACCTTC
CAWPTGSGYTF
>TRBV5-4|TRBJ2-3|-|-
TGTGCCAGCAGCTTGGAGCACAGCACAGATACGCAGTATTTT
CASSLEHSTDTQYF
>TRBV2|TRBJ2-3|-|TRBD1
TGTGCCAGCAGAGGACAGGCCGAAGATACGCAGTATTTT
CASRGQAEDTQYF
>TRBV28|TRBJ1-5|-|-
TGTGCCAGCAAGGTAGGGCTAGCGCCCCAGCATTTT
CASKVGLAPQHF
>TRBV19|TRBJ1-4|-|TRBD1
TGTGCCAGCCGGACAGGGCGAACTAATGAAAAACTGTTTTTT
CASRTGRTNEKLFF
>TRBV11-2|TRBJ2-7|-|-
TGTGCCAGCAGCTTAGATACATCCACCTACGAGCAGTACTTC
CASSLDTSTYEQYF
>TRBV7-9|TRBJ2-3|once|-
TGTGCCAGCAGCTCGAACAGGGTCCGGACAGATACGCAGTATTTT
CASSSNRVRTDTQYF
>TRBV29-1|TRBJ2-3|-|TRBD1
TGCAGCGTTGAGGGGGACAGCTCAGGGTATACGCAGTATTTT
CSVEGDSSGYTQYF
>TRBV5-5|TRBJ2-2|-|TRBD2
TGTGCCAGCAGCCAAGAGAGCGGGAGGAACACCGGGGAGCTGTTTTTT
CASSQESGRNTGELFF
>TRBV5-1|TRBJ2-4|-|TRBD1
TGCGCCAGCAGCGGACGGACAGGGGCCTTGGGGGATCAGTACTTC
CASSGRTGALGDQYF
>TRBV6-5|TRBJ1-4|-|TRBD1
TGTGCCAGCAGTTCCGGGACAGGGGGTGAAAAACTGTTTTTT
CASSSGTGGEKLFF
>TRBV7-9|TRBJ2-1|-|TRBD2
TGTGCCAGCAGCTCCTCCCCATTGGCGGGGGGCAACAATGAGCAGTTCTTC
CASSSSPLAGGNNEQFF
>TRBV7-8|TRBJ2-5|once|TRBD1
TGTGCCAGCAGCCATATAACGGGACAGATCCTCCAAGAGACCCAGTACTTC
CASSHITGQILQETQYF
>TRBV29-1|TRBJ2-3|few|TRBD2
TGCAGCGACACTACTAGCGGGAGGCCAGATACGCAGTATTTT
CSDTTSGRPDTQYF
>TRBV6-5|TRBJ1-4|once|TRBD1
TGTGCCAGCAGTTACCGCGGACAGGGTTTTGAAAAACTGTTTTTT
CASSYRGQGFEKLFF
>TRBV5-1|TRBJ1-2|few|-
TGCGCCAGCAGCTTGGGATTGCAGGGCAATCCCCAGGCTACCTATGGCTACACCTTC
CASSLGLQGNPQATYGYTF
>TRBV6-6|TRBJ1-6|-|-
TGTGCCAGCAGTTATGGACAGTTTAATTCACCCCTCCACTTT
CASSYGQFNSPLHF
>TRBV19|TRBJ2-7|-|-
TGTGCCAGTAGTATAGGTCTCAGCTACGAGCAGTACTTC
CASSIGLSYEQYF
>TRBV5-1|TRBJ1-6|-|TRBD1
TGCGCCAGCAGAGGGACAGGGATGAATTCACCCCTCCACTTT
CASRGTGMNSPLHF
>TRBV6-1|TRBJ1-4|-|TRBD1
TGTGCCAGCAGTGAAGGAGGGGGCATGGAAAAACTGTTTTTT
CASSEGGGMEKLFF
>TRBV11-2|TRBJ2-5|-|-
TGTGCCAGCAGCTTAGGGTCGAGGGAGACCCAGTACTTC
CASSLGSRETQYF
>TRBV25-1|TRBJ1-4|-|TRBD1
TGTGCCAGCAGTGACCGGACAGGAGTCGAAAAACTGTTTTTT
CASSDRTGVEKLFF
>TRBV19|TRBJ2-2|-|TRBD2
TGTGCCAGTAGAGACGGCGGACTAGCGGGAGGGCCGGTTGGGGAGCTGTTTTTT
CASRDGGLAGGPVGELFF
>TRBV11-2|TRBJ2-7|-|-
TGTGCCAGCAGCTTACTCGTGGCTAGCCGTGCCTCCTACGAGCAGTACTTC
CASSLLVASRASYEQYF
>TRBV5-4|TRBJ1-1|once|-
TGTGCCAGCAGCCCCCAATACAGGAACACCGAAGCTTTCTTT
CASSPQYRNTEAFF
>TRBV18|TRBJ2-1|-|-
TGTGCCAGCTCAGTTGAGGGTACCAATGAGCAGTTCTTC
CASSVEGTNEQFF
>TRBV5-6|TRBJ1-5|-|-
TGTGCCAGCACCATGCAGGGTACTAGCAATCAGCCCCAGCATTTT
CASTMQGTSNQPQHF
>TRBV30|TRBJ1-2|-|-
TGTGCCTGGAGTCCACAGCCTCTCTATGGCTACACCTTC
CAWSPQPLYGYTF
>TRBV6-5|TRBJ1-1|-|TRBD1
TGTGCCAGCAGTTACTCTGGACAGGGAGGAGTCACTGAAGCTTTCTTT
CASSYSGQGGVTEAFF
>TRBV6-5|TRBJ2-1|-|TRBD1
TGTGCCAGCAGTACCACAGGGGCTTCGAACAATGAGCAGTTCTTC
CASSTTGASNNEQFF
>TRBV4-1|TRBJ1-5|-|TRBD1
TGCGCCAGCAGCCACGTCGACAGGGTAAATCAGCCCCAGCATTTT
CASSHVDRVNQPQHF
>TRBV9|TRBJ1-4|-|-
TGTGCCAGCAGCAAAGATGGCCAGGCAACTAATGAAAAACTGTTTTTT
CASSKDGQATNEKLFF
>TRBV7-2|TRBJ2-5|-|-
TGTGCCAGCAGCTTAGTAGGAGGGAACCAAGAGACCCAGTACTTC
CASSLVGGNQETQYF
>TRBV5-4|TRBJ2-5|once|TRBD2
TGTGCCAGCAGCCCCCCATCAGCGGGGGGCGAAGAGACCCAGTACTTC
CASSPPSAGGEETQYF
>TRBV10-1|TRBJ2-7|-|-
TGCGCCAGCAGTGAACAGGCAGGCTACGAGCAGTACTTC
CASSEQAGYEQYF
>TRBV18|TRBJ2-1|-|TRBD1
TGTGCCAGCTCACCCGGGACAGGGGGGATTAGCTCCTACAATGAGCAGTTCTTC
CASSPGTGGISSYNEQFF
>TRBV5-4|TRBJ2-3|-|TRBD2
TGTGCCAGCAGCTTGGCCCCTCACGTTTTTGGCAGCGGGAGGGCAGATACGCAGTATTTT
CASSLAPHVFGSGRADTQYF
>TRBV19|TRBJ2-1|once|-
TGTGCCAGTAGTATCCAGGGTGGAAATGAGCAGTTCTTC
CASSIQGGNEQFF
>TRBV6-5|TRBJ2-5|-|-
TGTGCCAGCAGAGACAGACTGGTGGGGTCCCAGTACTTC
CASRDRLVGSQYF
>TRBV11-2|TRBJ2-5|once|TRBD1
TGTGCCAGCAGCCTGCACAGGGGCGTCGAGACCCAGTACTTC
CASSLHRGVETQYF
>TRBV2|TRBJ1-1|once|-
TGTGCCAGCAGAAGCGATGGGTTGAACACTGAAGCTTTCTTT
CASRSDGLNTEAFF
>TRBV10-3|TRBJ2-2|-|TRBD1
TGTGCCATCAGTGAGGGCAGGGGGTACACCGGGGAGCTGTTTTTT
CAISEGRGYTGELFF
>TRBV7-9|TRBJ2-5|once|TRBD2
TGTGCCAGCAGCACCGGGACTAGCGGTCACTGGACCCAGTACTTC
CASSTGTSGHWTQYF
>TRBV7-9|TRBJ2-5|-|TRBD1
TGTGCCAGCGGAGACAGGGCGCTCCGAGAGACCCAGTACTTC
CASGDRALRETQYF
>TRBV2|TRBJ2-5|-|TRBD1
TGTGCCAGCAGATGGACAGGGGGCGGGGAGACCCAGTACTTC
CASRWTGGGETQYF
>TRBV5-1|TRBJ2-7|-|TRBD1
TGCGCCAGCAGGCCCACCGGGACAGGGGGCTTGGGCGAGCAGTACTTC
CASRPTGTGGLGEQYF